These T cell receptor beta chains were read from a single sample in a study of T-cell memory formation after mild COVID-19. Each CDR3 protein gets one entry after TCRdb re-called the 5' RACE reads with MiXCR. This table holds around 450,000 distinct CDR3 sequences, 24% found once. Source material: PBMCs or a T cell subset sorted from them (not recorded which). Source of these receptors: an adult woman who had mild COVID-19 (a few samples of this study predate the infection). Cell type and time point are not known. Each CDR3 is given with its conserved first and last residue. Each record gives: V gene, clone size, CDR3 protein. A clone size is listed for some rows: how often the clone was seen (once, few, many), or a class if it is expanded.

>TRBV3-1|many
CASSPTQRLSYNEQFF
>TRBV20-1|NA
CSATGPGKNTEAFF
>TRBV3-1|NA
CASSQDTGKAFF
>TRBV19|few
CASSPGVRGYEQYF
>TRBV4-1|few
CASSPGLGQIYYGYTF
>TRBV7-8|few
CASSLAGGGQPQHF
>TRBV2|NA
CASSRTAGMDEQYF
>TRBV7-6|NA
CASSLAKTSGANEQFF
>TRBV27|NA
CASSSASGGSTDTQYF
>TRBV24-1|NA
CATSDGAGGEQYF
>TRBV7-8|NA
CASSTTTDQPQHF
>TRBV9|NA
CASSVGNTDTQYF
>TRBV12-3/TRBV12-4|many
CASSRGQGTREQYF
>TRBV13|NA
CASSFRDRGKVNQPQHF
>TRBV30|NA
CAWGDRSSYNEQFF
>TRBV6-2/TRBV6-3|NA
CASSYSPGGDNEQFF
>TRBV6-6|many
CASRELAGGHPDTQYF
>TRBV12-3/TRBV12-4|NA
CASSLIGGGSEAFF
>TRBV18|few
CASSPDTIDEQYF
>TRBV5-1|NA
CASSMTGYYEQYF
>TRBV12-3/TRBV12-4|few
CASSLLAGETQYF
>TRBV24-1|NA
CATSSSRDRVQETQYF
>TRBV25-1|NA
CASRQTGESPLHF
>TRBV12-3/TRBV12-4|NA
CASSPPLVAGDTQYF
>TRBV6-6|NA
CASRPYLNQGGPWSYGYTF
>TRBV10-3|few
CAISGDSEKLFF
>TRBV3-1|NA
CASSPWTGGLGEAFF
>TRBV7-9|few
CASSSYPRTGGGTGELFF